One sample yielded the 18 T cell receptor beta chains listed below, sequenced in a study of shared clonotypes between healthy human individuals. The table came from immunoSEQ multiplex PCR; TCRdb's copy has only in-frame clones and leaves some out. The table lists 550,000 to 850,000 clones, roughly 72% of them singletons. Sequenced material: memory CD4+ T cells sorted from blood. Indicated subset: CD45RA-negative fraction. These receptors all come from a woman younger than 45 in good health.

The chain links TRBV4-2 to TRBJ2-5; 10 bases align to TRBD2. CDR1 and CDR2 from the germline V gene are LGHNA and YNFKEQ. V was pared by 0 bases and J by 0 bases, with 7 bases of the junction left unmatched. The CDR3 extends over 18 amino acids. This chain's CDR3 is CASSQEATSGRYQETQYF. CDR3 nucleotide sequence: TGTGCCAGCAGCCAAGAGGCGACTAGCGGGCGTTACCAAGAGACCCAGTACTTC.

V gene TRBV11-2 combines with J gene TRBJ2-1; D is unresolved. V was cut by 3 bases and J by 2 bases, with 5 bases left in between. CDR3 length: 13 amino acids. The V gene's germline CDR1 is SGHAT and CDR2 FQNNGV. CDR3 protein: CASSFVPYNEQFF. Here the CDR3 DNA reads TGTGCCAGCAGCTTTGTCCCCTACAATGAGCAGTTCTTC.

Note on this clone: The identical CDR3 is also encoded by other nucleotide sequences in the sample. The V call is TRBV5-4, the J call TRBJ2-1, with D uncertain. V lost 5 bases and J lost 1, with 10 bases in between. The CDR3 loop spans 14 amino acids. The germline gives CDR1 SGHNT, CDR2 YYREEE (reference sequence). CDR3 in DNA: TGTGCCAGCAGTGGGGAAGGATCCTACAATGAGCAGTTCTTC. Its translation: CASSGEGSYNEQFF. The variable domain in full, completed from reference TRBV5-4 and TRBJ2-1, reads ETGVTQSPTHLIKTRGQQVTLRCSSQSGHNTVSWYQQALGQGPQFIFQYYREEENGRGNFPPRFSGLQFPNYSSELNVNALELDDSALYLCASSGEGSYNEQFFGPGTRLTVL.

This sequence joins TRBV9 and TRBJ2-3; D call uncertain. CDR3 length equals 16 residues. Germline V lookup: CDR1 SGDLS, CDR2 YYNGEE. The V and J ends lost 0 bases and 2 bases respectively, with 13 bases between them. This CDR3 reads CASSVGIGTLTDTQYF. CDR3 bases: TGTGCCAGCAGCGTAGGAATCGGTACTCTCACAGATACGCAGTATTTT.

In regard to this clone: Within the sample, other DNA sequences also encode this same CDR3. The rearrangement links TRBV5-1 to TRBJ2-7; 7 bases line up with TRBD1. This CDR3 region has 14 residues. CDR1 is SGHRS and CDR2 is YFSETQ in the germline V gene. Germline trimming cut 0 bases from V and 3 bases from J; bases unmatched to any gene: 3. CDR3 DNA: TGCGCCAGCAGCTTGGGGGACAGTTACTACGAGCAGTACTTC. Translated, it gives CASSLGDSYYEQYF. Looking up the rest from reference TRBV5-1 and TRBJ2-7 gives the full variable domain: KAGVTQTPRYLIKTRGQQVTLSCSPISGHRSVSWYQQTPGQGLQFLFEYFSETQRNKGNFPGRFSGRQFSNSRSEMNVSTLELGDSALYLCASSLGDSYYEQYFGPGTRLTVT.

This clone occurred once. The CDR3 DNA follows: TGTGCCAGCAGCCAAGATTTTGGGTTAATGGGGATTCCGAACACCGGGGAGCTGTTTTTT. Translation gives CASSQDFGLMGIPNTGELFF. This chain uses TRBV14 with TRBJ2-2; no clear D. Trimming pared 0 bases from V and 0 bases from J, leaving 20 bases between. The CDR3 has 20 amino acids. Per germline, CDR1 SGHDN and CDR2 FVKESK.

The chain employs TRBV7-9 and TRBJ1-1; D unclear. The CDR3 runs to 15 residues. Trimming removed 0 bases from V and 1 base from J, with 9 bases in between. Per the germline V gene, CDR1 is SEHNR and CDR2 is FQNEAQ (reference sequence). The CDR3 nucleotides read TGTGCCAGCAGCTTAGCCCCCAGGAAGAACACTGAAGCTTTCTTT. It codes for CASSLAPRKNTEAFF.

The sample holds many counts of this clone. CDR3 loop: CSVETPSTDTQYF. The CDR3 DNA is TGCAGCGTTGAAACTCCTAGCACAGATACGCAGTATTTT. This rearrangement joins TRBV29-1 to TRBJ2-3; D ambiguous. The length of the CDR3 is 13 residues. V was shortened by 2 bases and J by 0 bases, with 6 bases between the two germline ends. Germline V lookup: CDR1 SQVTM, CDR2 ANQGSEA.

The rearrangement joins TRBV28 to TRBJ2-7; D remains ambiguous. The CDR3 sequence is 15 residues long. Trimming stripped 5 bases from V and 4 bases from J, with 18 bases between. Germline V gene sequence: CDR1 MDHEN, CDR2 SYDVKM. The CDR3 reads CASSIPTQPWYEQYF. In nucleotides, the CDR3 is TGTGCCAGCAGTATACCGACACAGCCCTGGTACGAGCAGTACTTC.

This chain uses TRBV6-5 with TRBJ1-5; the D is unclear. CDR1 is MNHEY, CDR2 SVGAGI, per germline. The CDR3 is made up of 12 amino acids. V lost 10 bases and J lost 5, with 12 bases in between. The CDR3 spells CATSDGYQPQHF. In nucleotides, the CDR3 is TGTGCCACCTCGGACGGATATCAGCCCCAGCATTTT.

This clone was seen only once. The CDR3: CASSLVFDSYEQYF. The CDR3 DNA sequence: TGTGCCAGCAGCTTAGTTTTTGACTCCTACGAGCAGTACTTC. The chain employs TRBV7-9 and TRBJ2-7; no definite D call. This CDR3 contains 14 residues. Germline V gene data show CDR1 as SEHNR and CDR2 as FQNEAQ (reference sequence). Trimming took 1 base from V and 0 from J, leaving 7 bases between them.

The rearrangement links TRBV29-1 to TRBJ1-4, with 9 positions matching TRBD1. V was pared by 5 bases and J by 5 bases, with 3 bases of the junction left unmatched. The CDR3 sequence is 13 residues long. Germline V gene lookup returns CDR1 SQVTM and CDR2 ANQGSEA. The CDR3 region has the DNA TGCAGCGTTTGGGACAGGGACAATGAAAAACTGTTTTTT. Translating gives CSVWDRDNEKLFF.

Worth noting for this clone: A far larger clone is just one base off, so this is likely a read error. The chain couples TRBV11-2 to TRBJ2-1; D unresolved. Germline V lookup: CDR1 SGHAT, CDR2 FQNNGV. CDR3 size: 17 residues. The CDR3 is CAGSKQRTESQYNEQFF. The DNA for the CDR3 is TGTGCCGGCAGCAAGCAACGGACCGAAAGCCAGTACAATGAGCAGTTCTTC.

The rearrangement uses TRBV11-2 and TRBJ2-1; D perhaps matches TRBD2 (7 bases). The CDR3 has 16 amino acids. V lost 6 bases and J lost 8, with 23 bases in between. Germline V lookup: CDR1 SGHAT, CDR2 FQNNGV. The CDR3 DNA follows: TGTGCCAGCAGTCAAGCCTCGGGAGGCCCAGGGGATGAGCAGTTCTTC. Translation: CASSQASGGPGDEQFF.

The V and J genes are TRBV19 and TRBJ2-1; 8 positions agree with TRBD2. This CDR3 is 15 amino acids long. V was clipped by 7 bases and J by 2 bases; unmatched bases: 7. Germline CDR1 reads LNHDA; CDR2 reads SQIVND (reference sequence). The CDR3 loop reads CASKKAGVTYNEQFF. The CDR3 nucleotides read TGTGCCAGTAAAAAAGCGGGAGTTACCTACAATGAGCAGTTCTTC.

The rearrangement uses TRBV5-1 and TRBJ1-1; D not certain. In germline, CDR1 is SGHRS, CDR2 YFSETQ. This CDR3 has 12 residues. Trimming removed 0 bases at V and 7 bases at J, with 7 bases between. Written as DNA, the CDR3 is TGCGCCAGCAGCTTGGCCTGGGGTGAAGCTTTCTTT. Translating gives CASSLAWGEAFF.

The chain is built from TRBV5-1 and TRBJ2-3; 8 positions match TRBD2. The CDR3 has 14 residues. V dropped 1 base and J dropped 5; count of bases not matched to a gene: 3. CDR1 SGHRS and CDR2 YFSETQ come from the germline V gene. CDR3: CASSLPLAGDTQYF. The CDR3 DNA follows: TGCGCCAGCAGCTTGCCTCTAGCGGGAGATACGCAGTATTTT.

V usage is TRBV18 and J usage is TRBJ2-1, with TRBD2 identical over 7 bases. Germline V lookup: CDR1 KGHSH, CDR2 LQKENI. The CDR3 runs to 14 residues. Unmatched junction bases numbered 2, after V lost 0 bases and J lost 6 bases. The CDR3 loop reads CASSPPGGVNEQFF. CDR3 nucleotides: TGTGCCAGCTCACCACCTGGGGGGGTCAATGAGCAGTTCTTC.